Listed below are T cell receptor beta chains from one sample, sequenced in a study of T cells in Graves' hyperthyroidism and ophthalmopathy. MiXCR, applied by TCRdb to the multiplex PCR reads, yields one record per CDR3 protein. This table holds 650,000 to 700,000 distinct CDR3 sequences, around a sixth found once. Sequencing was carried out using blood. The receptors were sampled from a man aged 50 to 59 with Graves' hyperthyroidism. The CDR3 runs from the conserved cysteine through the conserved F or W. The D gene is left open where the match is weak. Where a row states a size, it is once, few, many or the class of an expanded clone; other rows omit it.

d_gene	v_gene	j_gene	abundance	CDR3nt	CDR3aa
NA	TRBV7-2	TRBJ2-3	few	TGTGCCAGCAGCTTAGCGGCACTAGCAGGAGCCACAGATACGCAGTATTTT	CASSLAALAGATDTQYF
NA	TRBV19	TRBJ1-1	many	TGTGCCAGTAGTATACAATCAGGGAGAGATACTGAAGCTTTCTTT	CASSIQSGRDTEAFF
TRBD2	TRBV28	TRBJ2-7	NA	TGTGCCAGCAGTCCCCTAGCGGGAATGTACTACGAGCAGTACTTC	CASSPLAGMYYEQYF
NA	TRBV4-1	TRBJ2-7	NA	TGCGCCAGCAGCCAAGTCCCTCAGGGCTACGAGCAGTACTTC	CASSQVPQGYEQYF
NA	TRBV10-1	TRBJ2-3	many	TGCGCCAGCAGTGAAGGGACGGTAAATACGCAGTATTTT	CASSEGTVNTQYF
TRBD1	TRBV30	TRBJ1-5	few	TGTGCCTGGAGCCCCGACAGGGGGAGTTATAGCAATCAGCCCCAGCATTTT	CAWSPDRGSYSNQPQHF
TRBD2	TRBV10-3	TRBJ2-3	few	TGTGCCATCAGTGAGGGACTAGCGGGGTACACAGATACGCAGTATTTT	CAISEGLAGYTDTQYF
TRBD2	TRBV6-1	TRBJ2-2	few	TGTGCCAGCAGTGAAACGAAGGTGCGGGGGTATAATACCGGGGAGCTGTTTTTT	CASSETKVRGYNTGELFF
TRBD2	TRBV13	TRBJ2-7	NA	TGTGCCAGCAGCTCCCTGATGGGCGGGAGTTTCGTCGAGCAGTACTTC	CASSSLMGGSFVEQYF
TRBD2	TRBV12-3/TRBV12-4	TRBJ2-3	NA	TGTGCCAGCAGTCAAGGCGGGAGGGGTGGAGATACGCAGTATTTT	CASSQGGRGGDTQYF
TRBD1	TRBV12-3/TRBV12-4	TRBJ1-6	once	TGTGCCAGCAGTCCCTGGGGACAGGGATTGGGCTCCTATAATTCACCCCTCCACTTT	CASSPWGQGLGSYNSPLHF
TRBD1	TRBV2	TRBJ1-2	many	TGTGCCAGCAGTGAAGAAGGGGGCAGGGGCTACACCTTC	CASSEEGGRGYTF
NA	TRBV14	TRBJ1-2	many	TGTGCCAGCAGCTGGACCGGGGTTGGATATGGCTACACCTTC	CASSWTGVGYGYTF
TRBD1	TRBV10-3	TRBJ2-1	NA	TGTGCCACGCAGGGGGAGAACTACAATGAGCAGTTCTTC	CATQGENYNEQFF
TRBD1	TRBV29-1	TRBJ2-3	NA	TGCAGCGTTGAAATGGACAGGGGGACAGATACGCAGTATTTT	CSVEMDRGTDTQYF
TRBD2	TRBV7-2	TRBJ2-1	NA	TGTGCCAGCAGCTTACAAACTAGCGGGAGTTTAGGGCAGTTCTTC	CASSLQTSGSLGQFF
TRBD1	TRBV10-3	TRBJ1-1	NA	TGTGCCATCAGTTACCCGACAGGGTGGATGAACACTGAAGCTTTCTTT	CAISYPTGWMNTEAFF
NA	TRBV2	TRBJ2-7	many	TGTGCCAGCAGTGAAGACAGGAGCTCCTACGAGCAGTACTTC	CASSEDRSSYEQYF
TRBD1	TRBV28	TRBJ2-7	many	TGTGCCAGCAGTTTCCGGACAGGCGCTCTTGGCGACGAGCAGTACTTC	CASSFRTGALGDEQYF
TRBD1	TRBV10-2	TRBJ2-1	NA	TGCGCCAGCAGGCTCGACAGGGTCTACAATGAGCAGTTCTTC	CASRLDRVYNEQFF
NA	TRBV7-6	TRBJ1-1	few	TGTGCCAGCAGCCCCCGAAGAGGGAAGAACACTGAAGCTTTCTTT	CASSPRRGKNTEAFF
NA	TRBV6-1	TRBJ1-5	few	TGTGCCACCGCGGGACACCGCAATCAGCCCCAGCATTTT	CATAGHRNQPQHF
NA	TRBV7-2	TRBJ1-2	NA	TGTGCCAGGGGGGGTTGGGGCTATGGCTACACCTTC	CARGGWGYGYTF
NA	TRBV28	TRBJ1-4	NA	TGTGCCAGCAGTTTAGTAAATGAAAAACTGTTTTTT	CASSLVNEKLFF
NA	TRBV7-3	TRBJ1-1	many	TGTGCCAGCAGCTTAAACGGTGGGGGACCGAACACTGAAGCTTTCTTT	CASSLNGGGPNTEAFF
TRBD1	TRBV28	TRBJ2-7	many	TGTGCCAGCCTGGGACAGGCCGACGAGCAGTACTTC	CASLGQADEQYF
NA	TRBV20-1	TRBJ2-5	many	TGCAGTGCTAGTCGGACAGTCCAAGAGACCCAGTACTTC	CSASRTVQETQYF
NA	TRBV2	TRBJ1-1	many	TGTGCCAGCCACGCACTGAACACTGAAGCTTTCTTT	CASHALNTEAFF
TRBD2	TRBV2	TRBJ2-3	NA	TGTGCCAGCCTAGACACTAGCGGGGCGCGGGGTACGCAGTATTTT	CASLDTSGARGTQYF
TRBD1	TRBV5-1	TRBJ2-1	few	TGCGCCAGCAGCTCCCCGAAAATGACAGGGGACAATGAGCAGTTCTTC	CASSSPKMTGDNEQFF
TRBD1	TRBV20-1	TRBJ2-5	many	TGCAGTGCTAGAGGTTCCGGGACAGGGGTCCAGACCCAGTACTTC	CSARGSGTGVQTQYF
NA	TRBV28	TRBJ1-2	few	TGTGCCAGCAGTTCCCCAGGGGACCCTAACTATGGCTACACCTTC	CASSSPGDPNYGYTF
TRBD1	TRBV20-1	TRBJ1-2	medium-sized	TGCAGTGCTAGAAGGGACAGCACTAACTATGGCTACACCTTC	CSARRDSTNYGYTF
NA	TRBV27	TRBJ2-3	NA	TGTGCCAGCAGTCCCCAGGGGGCGGGAGTCTCAGATACGCAGTATTTT	CASSPQGAGVSDTQYF
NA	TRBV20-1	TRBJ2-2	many	TGCAGTGCTCGCTGGGCGGAGGCGAACACCGGGGAGCTGTTTTTT	CSARWAEANTGELFF
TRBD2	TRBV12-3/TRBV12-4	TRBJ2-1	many	TGTGCCAGCAGCCCCGGGACTAGCGGTTCCTACAATGAGCAGTTCTTC	CASSPGTSGSYNEQFF
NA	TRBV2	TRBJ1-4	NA	TGTGCCAGCAGCGCCGAGGGGGTGGAGAATGAAAAACTGTTTTTT	CASSAEGVENEKLFF
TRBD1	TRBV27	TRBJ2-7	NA	TGTGCCAGCAGTTTAACCCTCCGACAGGGTCACGAGCAGTACTTC	CASSLTLRQGHEQYF
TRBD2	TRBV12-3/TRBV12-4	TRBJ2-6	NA	TGTGCCAGCAGAGCGGGGGCCGGGGCCAACGTCCTGACTTTC	CASRAGAGANVLTF
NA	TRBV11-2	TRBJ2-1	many	TGTGCCAGCAGGTCAGGGGGTAGGCGGGAAGAGTACAATGAGCAGTTCTTC	CASRSGGRREEYNEQFF
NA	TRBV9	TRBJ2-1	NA	TGTGCCAGCAGCGTCCGTGGGGCCGGGACAGAGCAGTTCTTC	CASSVRGAGTEQFF
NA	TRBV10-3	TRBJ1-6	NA	TGTGCCATCAGTGCCCAGGGTCCTACCTATAATTCACCCCTCCACTTT	CAISAQGPTYNSPLHF
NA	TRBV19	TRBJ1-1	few	TGTGCCAGTAGTATAGATCCCGCCACTGAAGCTTTCTTT	CASSIDPATEAFF
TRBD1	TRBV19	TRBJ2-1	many	TGTGCCAGTATTGACACAGGGGGCGTCGGGGATGAGCAGTTCTTC	CASIDTGGVGDEQFF
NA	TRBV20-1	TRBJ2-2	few	TGCAGTGCACCTCCCCCGGGGCCCGGGGAGCTGTTTTTT	CSAPPPGPGELFF
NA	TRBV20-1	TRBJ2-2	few	TGCAGTGCGAGACGGGTCAACACCGGGGAGCTGTTTTTT	CSARRVNTGELFF
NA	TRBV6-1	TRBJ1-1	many	TGTGCCAGCAGTGACCCAGGGTGGAGCACTGAAGCTTTCTTT	CASSDPGWSTEAFF
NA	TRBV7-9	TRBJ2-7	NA	TGTGCCAGCGTCAACACAGGGAGGCAGTACTTC	CASVNTGRQYF
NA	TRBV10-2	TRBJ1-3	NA	TGCGCCAGCAGTGAGCCCAAATTGTACTCTGGAAACACCATATATTTT	CASSEPKLYSGNTIYF